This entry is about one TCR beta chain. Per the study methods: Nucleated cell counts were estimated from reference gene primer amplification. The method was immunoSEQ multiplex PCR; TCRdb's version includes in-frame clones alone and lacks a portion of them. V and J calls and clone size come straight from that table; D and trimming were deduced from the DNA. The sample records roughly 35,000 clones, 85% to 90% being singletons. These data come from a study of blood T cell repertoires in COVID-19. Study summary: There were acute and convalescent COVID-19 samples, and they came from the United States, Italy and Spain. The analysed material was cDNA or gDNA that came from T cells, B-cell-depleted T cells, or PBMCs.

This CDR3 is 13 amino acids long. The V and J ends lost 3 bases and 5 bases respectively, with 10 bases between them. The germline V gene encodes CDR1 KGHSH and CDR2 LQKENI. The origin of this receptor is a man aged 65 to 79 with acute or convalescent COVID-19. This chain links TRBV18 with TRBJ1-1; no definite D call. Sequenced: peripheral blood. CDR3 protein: CASSPIPGTEAFF. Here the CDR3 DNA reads TGTGCCAGCTCACCCATTCCCGGTACTGAAGCTTTCTTT.